These 7 T cell receptor beta chains originate from one sample sequenced in a study of a mutant IDH1 vaccine in newly diagnosed glioma. These receptors' antigens are unknown. Time point in this sample: week 35, safety follow-up. Topical imiquimod was applied with each vaccine dose, which held 300 ug of mutant IDH1 20-mer peptide. The repertoire was sequenced with immunoSEQ multiplex PCR; TCRdb's copy has only in-frame clones and lacks some. The sample shows over 65,000 clones, 80% to 85% of them seen only once. The starting material was PBMCs, obtained from a glioma patient whose treatment included an IDH1 peptide vaccine. These receptor sequences come from a man between 18 and 35 years old with glioma.

As DNA, the CDR3 is TGTGCCAGCAGCTTCCCACGGGCTGGCTATGGCTACACCTTC. Its translation is CASSFPRAGYGYTF. This rearrangement joins TRBV5-4 to TRBJ1-2; no firm D call. The ends were cut back, 2 bases at V and 4 bases at J, with 12 bases in the middle. This CDR3 has 14 residues. Germline lookup yields CDR1 SGHNT and CDR2 YYREEE (reference sequence).

This chain connects TRBV5-4 to TRBJ2-4; a weak D match, TRBD1 (5 bases). Germline V gene sequence: CDR1 SGHNT, CDR2 YYREEE (reference sequence). V was pared by 3 bases and J by 3 bases, with 13 bases between. The CDR3 length is 15 residues. CDR3 nucleotides: TGTGCCAGCAGCTCTAAGGGGTTAGACAAAAACATTCAGTACTTC. Translated, it gives CASSSKGLDKNIQYF.

V gene TRBV7-2 combines with J gene TRBJ2-7, with a weak D call TRBD1 (5 bases). The V gene lost 5 bases and the J gene lost 3 bases, with 14 bases spanning the gap. Germline V gives CDR1 SGHTA, CDR2 FQGNSA. There are 14 residues in the CDR3. CDR3 protein: CASSGHGRNYEQYF. The CDR3, as DNA: TGTGCCAGCAGCGGACATGGACGGAACTACGAGCAGTACTTC. The variable domain in full, with the rest retrieved from reference TRBV7-2 and TRBJ2-7, is GAGVSQSPSNKVTEKGKDVELRCDPISGHTALYWYRQSLGQGLEFLIYFQGNSAPDKSGLPSDRFSAERTGGSVSTLTIQRTQQEDSAVYLCASSGHGRNYEQYFGPGTRLTVT.

The genes are TRBV18 and TRBJ1-1, with D hard to call. Germline V gene data show CDR1 as KGHSH and CDR2 as LQKENI. The CDR3 extends over 13 amino acids. Trimming took 5 bases from V and 3 from J, leaving 10 bases between them. CDR3 loop: CASSKNSDTEAFF. CDR3 DNA sequence: TGTGCCAGCTCAAAAAACAGTGACACTGAAGCTTTCTTT.

The rearrangement joins TRBV30 to TRBJ2-3; D not certain. Trimming shortened V by 0 bases and J by 9 bases, and 16 bases separated the two germline ends. CDR3 size: 14 residues. The germline V gene encodes CDR1 GTSNPN and CDR2 SVGIG (reference sequence). CDR3 residues: CAWSVNVGVHTQYF. Written as DNA, the CDR3 is TGTGCCTGGAGTGTAAATGTTGGGGTGCACACGCAGTATTTT.

V is TRBV30 and J is TRBJ1-2, with D maybe TRBD1 (5 bases). CDR3 length: 13 residues. Trimming cost V 0 bases and J 6 bases, with 11 bases left between them. Germline lookup yields CDR1 GTSNPN and CDR2 SVGIG (reference sequence). The CDR3: CAWSVVGDDGYTF. CDR3 DNA: TGTGCCTGGAGTGTGGTTGGGGACGATGGCTACACCTTC.

This clone has just one count. The chain uses TRBV18 and TRBJ1-1; D perhaps matches TRBD1 (5 bases). This CDR3 comprises 15 residues. With 0 bases removed from V and 0 bases from J, the gap between germline ends came to 8 bases. In germline, CDR1 is KGHSH, CDR2 LQKENI. CDR3 amino acids: CASSPPGTVNTEAFF. The CDR3 region has the DNA TGTGCCAGCTCACCACCGGGGACGGTGAACACTGAAGCTTTCTTT.